This TCR beta chain came from a study of cytomegalovirus exposure and HLA in healthy donors. As for the study in general: In a later analysis, it was reported that the roughly 120 validation repertoires had been produced on the same platform as the 550 to 850 repertoires belonging to the first cohort. Overall study results and limits: The investigators catalogued some 150 TCR beta chains as cytomegalovirus-associated. Subsequent analysis found a tendency for first-cohort TCR clusters to co-occur within the 110 or so validation repertoires. Many donors carried some public TCRs, although rarity characterized most TCR sequences.

The V end lost 3 bases, the J end lost 5 bases, and 29 bases lay between the germline ends. CDR3 length: 19 residues. CDR1 and CDR2 from the germline V gene are SGDLS and YYNGEE. The table came from immunoSEQ multiplex PCR; TCRdb's copy has only in-frame clones and leaves some out. Among tens of thousands of clones, approximately 93% were seen once, and the ten largest hold more than 1.2%. Comments on this clone: The target antigen is unknown.

The chain employs TRBV9 and TRBJ1-2, with D perhaps matching TRBD1 (6 bases). This TCR was sampled from a man in his late teens or twenties in good health and CMV-seropositive. Material for sequencing was PBMCs. The CDR3 is CASSAIKTGCLRRIYGYTF. As DNA, the CDR3 is TGTGCCAGCAGCGCGATAAAAACAGGGTGTCTTCGCCGAATTTATGGCTACACCTTC.